This TCR beta chain was sequenced in a study of radiation and T cells in renal cell carcinoma. The repertoire was sequenced with immunoSEQ multiplex PCR; TCRdb's copy has only in-frame clones and lacks some. The repertoire holds about 130,000 clones, with approximately 82% as singletons. Time point defined: baseline pretreatment blood. Described treatment: 15 Gy SBRT to primary tumor, nephrectomy 4 weeks later. Germline CDR1 and CDR2: MDHEN and SYDVKM. This CDR3 contains 14 residues. Trimming took off 2 bases at V and 4 bases at J, with 11 bases between the two ends. This specimen consisted of blood, obtained from a patient whose treatment included radiotherapy and nephrectomy. The receptor was derived from an older woman with renal cell carcinoma. V usage is TRBV28 and J usage is TRBJ1-2; TRBD1 is a possible D gene (5 bases). This CDR3 reads CASSLGQGAYGYTF. In DNA, the CDR3 is TGTGCCAGCAGTTTAGGGCAGGGTGCCTATGGCTACACCTTC.